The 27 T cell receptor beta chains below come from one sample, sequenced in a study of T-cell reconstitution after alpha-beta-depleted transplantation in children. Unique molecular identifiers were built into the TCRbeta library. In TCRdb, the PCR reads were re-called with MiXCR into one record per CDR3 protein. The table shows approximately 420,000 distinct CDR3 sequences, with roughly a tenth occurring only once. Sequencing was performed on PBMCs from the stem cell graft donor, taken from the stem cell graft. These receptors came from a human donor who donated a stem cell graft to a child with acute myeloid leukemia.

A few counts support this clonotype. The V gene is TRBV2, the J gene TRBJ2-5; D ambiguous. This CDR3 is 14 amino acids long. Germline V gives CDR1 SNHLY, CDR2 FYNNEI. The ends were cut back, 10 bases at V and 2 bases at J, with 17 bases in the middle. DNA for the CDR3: TGTGCCACCGAACCTGCGACAAGGCAAGAGACCCAGTACTTC. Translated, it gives CATEPATRQETQYF. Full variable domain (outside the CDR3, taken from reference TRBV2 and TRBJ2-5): EPEVTQTPSHQVTQMGQEVILRCVPISNHLYFYWYRQILGQKVEFLVSFYNNEISEKSEIFDDQFSVERPDGSNFTLKIRSTKLEDSAMYFCATEPATRQETQYFGPGTRLLVL.

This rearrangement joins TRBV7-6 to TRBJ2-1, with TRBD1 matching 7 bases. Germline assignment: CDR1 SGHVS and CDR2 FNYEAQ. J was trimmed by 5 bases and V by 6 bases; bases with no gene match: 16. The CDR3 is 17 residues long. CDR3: CASSQGVEGVLDNEQFF. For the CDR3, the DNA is TGTGCCAGCAGTCAGGGGGTGGAAGGGGTACTAGACAATGAGCAGTTCTTC.

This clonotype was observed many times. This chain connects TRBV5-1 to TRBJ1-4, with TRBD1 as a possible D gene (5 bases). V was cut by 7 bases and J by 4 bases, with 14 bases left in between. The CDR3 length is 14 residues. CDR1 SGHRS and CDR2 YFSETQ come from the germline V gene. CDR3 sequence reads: CASSTDGGNEKLFF. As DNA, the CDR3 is TGCGCCAGCTCAACGGACGGGGGTAATGAAAAACTGTTTTTT.

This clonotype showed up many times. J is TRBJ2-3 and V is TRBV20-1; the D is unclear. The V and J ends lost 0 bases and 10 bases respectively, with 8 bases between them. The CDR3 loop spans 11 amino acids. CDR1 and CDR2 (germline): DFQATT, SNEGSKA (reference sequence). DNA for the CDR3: TGCAGTGCTAGAGATAATGGGCCGCAGTATTTT. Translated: CSARDNGPQYF.

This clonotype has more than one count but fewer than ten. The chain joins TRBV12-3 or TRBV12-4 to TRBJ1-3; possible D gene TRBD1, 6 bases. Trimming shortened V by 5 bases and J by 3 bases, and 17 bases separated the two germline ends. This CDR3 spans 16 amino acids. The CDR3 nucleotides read TGTGCCAGCAGTAAACTGGGGGGGCAAGGTGGAAACACCATATATTTT. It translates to CASSKLGGQGGNTIYF.

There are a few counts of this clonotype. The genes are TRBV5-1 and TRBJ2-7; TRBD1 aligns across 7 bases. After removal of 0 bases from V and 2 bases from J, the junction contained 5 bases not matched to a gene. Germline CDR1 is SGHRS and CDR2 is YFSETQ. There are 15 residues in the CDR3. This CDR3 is CASSLEAGGPYEQYF. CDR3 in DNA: TGCGCCAGCAGCTTGGAGGCAGGGGGACCCTACGAGCAGTACTTC.

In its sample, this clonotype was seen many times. The CDR3 loop is CASSLGDSNSPLHF. CDR3 DNA sequence: TGCGCCAGCAGCTTGGGGGACAGTAACTCACCCCTCCACTTT. The chain is built from TRBV5-1 and TRBJ1-6, with 7 bases fitting TRBD1. V trimming: 0 bases; J trimming: 10 bases; junction bases outside the gene matches: 4. CDR1 and CDR2 from the germline V gene are SGHRS and YFSETQ. The CDR3 spans 14 residues.

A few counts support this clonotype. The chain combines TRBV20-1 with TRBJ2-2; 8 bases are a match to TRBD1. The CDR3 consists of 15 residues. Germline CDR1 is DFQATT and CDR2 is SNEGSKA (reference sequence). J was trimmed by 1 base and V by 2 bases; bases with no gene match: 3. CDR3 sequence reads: CSARRGTGNTGELFF. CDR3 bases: TGCAGTGCTAGAAGGGGGACAGGGAACACCGGGGAGCTGTTTTTT.

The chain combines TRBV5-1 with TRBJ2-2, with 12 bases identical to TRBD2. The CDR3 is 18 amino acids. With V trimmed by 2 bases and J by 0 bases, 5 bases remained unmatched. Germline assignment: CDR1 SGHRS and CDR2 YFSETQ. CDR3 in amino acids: CASSFTGLAGTNTGELFF. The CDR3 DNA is TGCGCCAGCAGCTTTACGGGACTAGCGGGTACGAACACCGGGGAGCTGTTTTTT.

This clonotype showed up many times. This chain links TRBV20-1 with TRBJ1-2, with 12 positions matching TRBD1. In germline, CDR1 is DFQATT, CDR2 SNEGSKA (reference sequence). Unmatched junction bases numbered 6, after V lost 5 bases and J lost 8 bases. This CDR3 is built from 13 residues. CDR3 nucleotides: TGCAGTGCTGGGACAGGGGGCACCCTGGGCTACACCTTC. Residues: CSAGTGGTLGYTF.

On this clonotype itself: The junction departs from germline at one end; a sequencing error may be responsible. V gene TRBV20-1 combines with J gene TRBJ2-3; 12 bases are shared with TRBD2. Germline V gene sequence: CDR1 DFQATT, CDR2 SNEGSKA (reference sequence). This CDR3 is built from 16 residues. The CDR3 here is CCASPLTSGRTDTQYF. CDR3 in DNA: TGCTGTGCTAGCCCGCTAACTAGCGGGAGGACAGATACGCAGTATTTT.

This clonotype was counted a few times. CDR3 amino acids: CASSERGQFYEQYF. The CDR3 DNA follows: TGTGCCAGCAGTGAAAGGGGACAATTTTACGAGCAGTACTTC. The chain has TRBV6-1 and TRBJ2-7; tentative D call: TRBD1 (6 bases). The germline CDR1 and CDR2 sequences are MNHNS and SASEGT. The ends were cut back, 2 bases at V and 4 bases at J, with 12 bases in the middle. There are 14 residues in the CDR3.

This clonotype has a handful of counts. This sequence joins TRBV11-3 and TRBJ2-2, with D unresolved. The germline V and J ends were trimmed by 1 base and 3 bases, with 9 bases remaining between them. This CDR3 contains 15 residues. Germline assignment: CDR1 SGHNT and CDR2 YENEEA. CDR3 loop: CASSLGQTYTGELFF. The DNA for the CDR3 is TGTGCCAGCAGCTTAGGCCAGACTTACACCGGGGAGCTGTTTTTT. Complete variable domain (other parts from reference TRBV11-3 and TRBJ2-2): EAGVVQSPRYKIIEKKQPVAFWCNPISGHNTLYWYLQNLGQGPELLIRYENEEAVDDSQLPKDRFSAERLKGVDSTLKIQPAELGDSAVYLCASSLGQTYTGELFFGEGSRLTVL.

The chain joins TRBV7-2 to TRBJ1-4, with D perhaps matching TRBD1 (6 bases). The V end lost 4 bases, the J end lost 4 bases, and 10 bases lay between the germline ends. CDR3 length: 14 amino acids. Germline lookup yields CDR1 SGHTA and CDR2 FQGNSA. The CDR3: CASSSGGINEKLFF. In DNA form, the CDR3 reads TGTGCCAGCAGCTCCGGGGGCATTAATGAAAAACTGTTTTTT.

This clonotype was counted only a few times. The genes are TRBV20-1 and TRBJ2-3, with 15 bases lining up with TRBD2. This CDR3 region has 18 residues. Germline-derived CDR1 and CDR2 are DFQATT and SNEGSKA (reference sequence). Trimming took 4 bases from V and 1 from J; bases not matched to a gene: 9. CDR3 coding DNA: TGCAGTGCTACCGCAGGGACTAGCGGGAGGAAGGGCACAGATACGCAGTATTTT. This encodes CSATAGTSGRKGTDTQYF.

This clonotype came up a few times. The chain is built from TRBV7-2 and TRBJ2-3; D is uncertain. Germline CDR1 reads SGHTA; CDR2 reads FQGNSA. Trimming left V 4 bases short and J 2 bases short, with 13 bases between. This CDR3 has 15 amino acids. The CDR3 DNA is TGTGCCAGCAGCTCCCGCATGGGATTCACAGATACGCAGTATTTT. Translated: CASSSRMGFTDTQYF.

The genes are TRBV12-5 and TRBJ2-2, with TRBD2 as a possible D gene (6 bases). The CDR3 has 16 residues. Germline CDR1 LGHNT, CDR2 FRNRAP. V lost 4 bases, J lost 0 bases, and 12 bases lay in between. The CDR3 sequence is CASGSPWGANTGELFF. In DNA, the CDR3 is TGTGCTAGTGGTTCCCCTTGGGGGGCGAACACCGGGGAGCTGTTTTTT.

CDR3 loop: CASRTQGANTEAFF. In DNA, the CDR3 is TGTGCCAGCCGGACCCAGGGGGCCAACACTGAAGCTTTCTTT. The gene calls are TRBV12-3 or TRBV12-4 and TRBJ1-1; 8 nucleotides agree with TRBD1. The CDR3 covers 14 residues. The V segment lost 8 bases and the J segment 2 bases; nucleotides outside the gene matches: 7.

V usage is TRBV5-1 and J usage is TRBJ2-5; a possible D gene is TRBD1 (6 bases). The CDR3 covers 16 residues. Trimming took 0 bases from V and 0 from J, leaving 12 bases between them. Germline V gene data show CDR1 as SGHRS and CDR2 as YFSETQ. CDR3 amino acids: CASSLGVRDNQETQYF. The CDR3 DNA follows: TGCGCCAGCAGCTTGGGGGTCCGGGACAACCAAGAGACCCAGTACTTC. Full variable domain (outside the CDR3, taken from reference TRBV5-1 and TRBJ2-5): KAGVTQTPRYLIKTRGQQVTLSCSPISGHRSVSWYQQTPGQGLQFLFEYFSETQRNKGNFPGRFSGRQFSNSRSEMNVSTLELGDSALYLCASSLGVRDNQETQYFGPGTRLLVL.

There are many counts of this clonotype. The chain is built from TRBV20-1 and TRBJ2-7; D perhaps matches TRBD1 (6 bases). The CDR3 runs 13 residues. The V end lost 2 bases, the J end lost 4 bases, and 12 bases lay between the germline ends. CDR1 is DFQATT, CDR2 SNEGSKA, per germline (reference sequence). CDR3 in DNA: TGCAGTGCTAGAAGGGAGACAGGATACGAGCAGTACTTC. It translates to CSARRETGYEQYF.

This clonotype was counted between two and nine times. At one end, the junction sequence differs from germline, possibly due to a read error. The CDR3 region has the DNA TGTGCCAGCAGTTTACGGCCCTTGGGGCGGCGTACGAACACAGGGGAGCTGTTTTTT. Its protein is CASSLRPLGRRTNTGELFF. The V call is TRBV12-3 or TRBV12-4, the J call TRBJ2-2; perhaps TRBD1 as D (5 bases). The CDR3 covers 19 residues.

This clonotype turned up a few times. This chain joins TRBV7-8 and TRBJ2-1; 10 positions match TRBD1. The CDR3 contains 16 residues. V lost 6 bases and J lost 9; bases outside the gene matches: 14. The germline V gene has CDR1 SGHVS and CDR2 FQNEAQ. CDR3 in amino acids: CASSAPGQGFQGEQFF. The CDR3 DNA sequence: TGTGCCAGCAGTGCTCCGGGACAGGGGTTTCAGGGTGAGCAGTTCTTC.

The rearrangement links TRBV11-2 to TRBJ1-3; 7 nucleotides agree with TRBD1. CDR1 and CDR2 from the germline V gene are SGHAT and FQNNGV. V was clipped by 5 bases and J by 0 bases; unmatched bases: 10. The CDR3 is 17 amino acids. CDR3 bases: TGTGCCAGCAGCACACACAGGGGCCCTTACTCTGGAAACACCATATATTTT. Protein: CASSTHRGPYSGNTIYF.

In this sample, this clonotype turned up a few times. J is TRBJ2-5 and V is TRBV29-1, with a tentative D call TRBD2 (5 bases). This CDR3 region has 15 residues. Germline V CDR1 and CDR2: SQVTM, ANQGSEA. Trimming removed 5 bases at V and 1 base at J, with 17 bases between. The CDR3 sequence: CSVTGSLDIQETQYF. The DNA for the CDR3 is TGCAGCGTTACGGGAAGCCTAGATATCCAAGAGACCCAGTACTTC.

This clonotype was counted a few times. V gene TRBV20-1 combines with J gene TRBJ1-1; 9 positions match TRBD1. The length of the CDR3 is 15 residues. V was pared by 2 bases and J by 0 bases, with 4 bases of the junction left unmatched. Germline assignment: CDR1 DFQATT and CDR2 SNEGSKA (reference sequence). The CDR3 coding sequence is TGCAGTGCTAGATCGAGACAGGGGGTGAACACTGAAGCTTTCTTT. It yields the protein CSARSRQGVNTEAFF.

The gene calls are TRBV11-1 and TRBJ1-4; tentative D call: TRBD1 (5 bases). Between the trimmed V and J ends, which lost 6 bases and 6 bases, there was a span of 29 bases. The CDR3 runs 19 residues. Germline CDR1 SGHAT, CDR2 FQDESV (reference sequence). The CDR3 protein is CASSVAPGTALHHDEKLFF. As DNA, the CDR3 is TGTGCCAGCAGTGTGGCCCCCGGGACCGCTCTTCACCACGATGAAAAACTGTTTTTT. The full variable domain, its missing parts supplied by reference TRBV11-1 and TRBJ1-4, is EAEVAQSPRYKITEKSQAVAFWCDPISGHATLYWYRQILGQGPELLVQFQDESVVDDSQLPKDRFSAERLKGVDSTLKIQPAELGDSAMYLCASSVAPGTALHHDEKLFFGSGTQLSVL.

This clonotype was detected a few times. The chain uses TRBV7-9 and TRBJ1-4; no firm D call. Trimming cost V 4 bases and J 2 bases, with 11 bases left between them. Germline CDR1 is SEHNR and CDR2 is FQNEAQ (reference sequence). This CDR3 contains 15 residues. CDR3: CASSSRPGTNEKLFF. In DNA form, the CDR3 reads TGTGCCAGCAGCTCCCGGCCCGGGACTAATGAAAAACTGTTTTTT.